These 10 T cell receptor beta chains came from one sample sequenced in a study of shared clonotypes between healthy human individuals. The naive CD8 fraction comprised CD45RO-negative cells positively selected for CCR7 and excluded terminally differentiated effector memory CD45RA+ cells. Clones were sequenced by immunoSEQ multiplex PCR, and TCRdb holds only the in-frame ones, with some missing. The table lists about 680,000 clones, roughly nine tenths of them singletons. Sequenced material: naive CD8+ T cells sorted from blood. The receptors here all came from a young man in good health.

The chain carries TRBV11-2 and TRBJ2-5, with 13 bases identical to TRBD2. The trim removed 4 bases at V and 4 bases at J, leaving 6 bases unmatched. Germline V gene sequence: CDR1 SGHAT, CDR2 FQNNGV. The length of the CDR3 is 16 residues. CDR3 amino acids: CASSSGLAGVGETQYF. In nucleotides, the CDR3 is TGTGCCAGCAGCTCCGGACTAGCGGGAGTAGGAGAGACCCAGTACTTC.

The chain uses TRBV7-8 and TRBJ2-1; TRBD2 matches at 14 bases. The V gene end was trimmed by 5 bases and the J gene end by 7 bases; junction bases not matched to a gene: 13. This CDR3 comprises 18 residues. Germline V lookup: CDR1 SGHVS, CDR2 FQNEAQ. The CDR3 here is CASSQGLAGVAFGNEQFF. CDR3 DNA: TGTGCCAGCAGCCAGGGACTAGCGGGAGTAGCCTTTGGGAATGAGCAGTTCTTC.

The chain recombines TRBV4-3 with TRBJ2-1; D is ambiguous. Germline V gene sequence: CDR1 LGHNA, CDR2 YSLEER. CDR3 size: 18 residues. V was clipped by 4 bases and J by 7 bases, with 26 bases between them. The DNA for the CDR3 is TGCGCCAGCAGCCCGAAAGACGGGCGTATCTCGAACATTAATGAGCAGTTCTTC. It specifies CASSPKDGRISNINEQFF.

The chain links TRBV27 to TRBJ2-1; TRBD2 matches at 7 bases. CDR3 length: 14 residues. The germline V gene encodes CDR1 MNHEY and CDR2 SMNVEV (reference sequence). The V gene end was trimmed by 6 bases and the J gene end by 4 bases; junction bases not matched to a gene: 6. The CDR3 loop is CASRSGVTYNEQFF. CDR3 nucleotides: TGTGCCAGCAGAAGCGGGGTCACATACAATGAGCAGTTCTTC.

The rearrangement links TRBV2 to TRBJ1-6; possible D gene TRBD1, 5 bases. Germline V lookup: CDR1 SNHLY, CDR2 FYNNEI. With 6 bases removed from V and 16 bases from J, the gap between germline ends came to 16 bases. The CDR3 contains 12 residues. CDR3 protein: CASSDFDSLLHF. The CDR3 DNA is TGTGCCAGCAGCGACTTCGACAGCCTACTCCACTTT. Full variable domain (rest looked up from reference TRBV2 and TRBJ1-6): EPEVTQTPSHQVTQMGQEVILRCVPISNHLYFYWYRQILGQKVEFLVSFYNNEISEKSEIFDDQFSVERPDGSNFTLKIRSTKLEDSAMYFCASSDFDSLLHFGNGTRLTVT.

In regard to this clone: Other DNA sequences in the same sample also yield this CDR3. The chain links TRBV7-9 to TRBJ2-1; 9 positions agree with TRBD2. CDR1 and CDR2 (germline): SEHNR, FQNEAQ (reference sequence). After removal of 5 bases from V and 4 bases from J, the junction contained 9 bases not matched to a gene. This CDR3 is built from 16 residues. In DNA, the CDR3 is TGTGCCAGCAGCCGTTTAACTAGCGGGTTATACAATGAGCAGTTCTTC. It codes for CASSRLTSGLYNEQFF. The whole variable domain, remainder taken from reference TRBV7-9 and TRBJ2-1, is DTGVSQNPRHKITKRGQNVTFRCDPISEHNRLYWYRQTLGQGPEFLTYFQNEAQLEKSRLLSDRFSAERPKGSFSTLEIQRTEQGDSAMYLCASSRLTSGLYNEQFFGPGTRLTVL.

The CDR3 region is CASSLEGLATSTGELFF. CDR3 nucleotide sequence: TGTGCCAGCAGCTTAGAGGGGCTAGCGACTTCCACCGGGGAGCTGTTTTTT. This sequence joins TRBV13 and TRBJ2-2; weak D call: TRBD2 (6 bases). V shed 1 base and J shed 4 bases, with 16 bases lying between them. CDR3 length: 17 amino acids. Germline CDR1 is PRHDT and CDR2 is FYEKMQ (reference sequence).

The chain combines TRBV5-6 with TRBJ2-1; tentatively, D is TRBD2 (6 bases). The CDR3 contains 15 residues. With 3 bases removed from V and 2 bases from J, the gap between germline ends came to 12 bases. CDR1 and CDR2 (germline): SGHDT, YYEEEE. The CDR3 reads CASSSGGAPYNEQFF. Written as DNA, the CDR3 is TGTGCCAGCAGCTCGGGCGGGGCTCCCTACAATGAGCAGTTCTTC.

J is TRBJ2-2 and V is TRBV13; D not resolved. Trimming removed 1 base from V and 6 bases from J, with 6 bases in between. Germline CDR1 reads PRHDT; CDR2 reads FYEKMQ (reference sequence). This CDR3 contains 13 residues. This chain's CDR3 is CASSLEVAGELFF. The CDR3 bases are TGTGCCAGCAGCTTAGAAGTAGCCGGGGAGCTGTTTTTT.

This chain connects TRBV25-1 to TRBJ2-7, with D perhaps TRBD1 (6 bases). This CDR3 spans 13 amino acids. CDR1 is MGHDK and CDR2 is SYGVNS in the germline V gene. Trimming took 5 bases from V and 3 from J, leaving 11 bases between them. The CDR3 DNA follows: TGTGCCAGCAGTCTGGGGGCGCTCTACGAGCAGTACTTC. Protein: CASSLGALYEQYF.